This TCR beta chain was profiled in a study of T cells in Graves' hyperthyroidism and ophthalmopathy (dated by TCRdb to about 2019). Describing the broader study: Peripheral blood samples were taken at the time of initial diagnosis, prior to any treatment. In addition, the study compared T-cell repertoires in thyroid tissue and in blood from roughly six Graves' hyperthyroidism patients. Prospective prediction of ophthalmopathy was tested in an independent validation cohort of 18 to 20 hyperthyroidism patients and roughly 16 patients who later progressed to ophthalmopathy. Once sampling was done, hyperthyroidism patients were given methimazole at a starting dose of 30 mg daily, whereas ophthalmopathy patients were given high-dose intravenous methylprednisolone. A discovery cohort of approximately 100 patients, about 44 with Graves' ophthalmopathy and approximately 55 with stable Graves' hyperthyroidism, was used to find distinguishing TCR V-J signatures. According to the paper, TCR Vbeta CDR3 sequencing was carried out on about 140 peripheral blood samples, which came from some 41 ophthalmopathy, around 75 hyperthyroidism and some 17 progressor patients. For training and testing, the roughly 93 patients in the discovery cohort were randomly divided in a 7:3 ratio.

The TCR beta CDR3 regions were amplified from RNA transcripts. A first-round RT-PCR of the TCR CDR3 used the HTBI primer set with the Qiagen OneStep RT-PCR kit. Libraries were constructed in a second round of multiplex PCR, after which size selection and purification were carried out. The libraries were sequenced on an Illumina HiSeq2000 using paired-end 100 bp reads. Turning to the authors' computational methods: SOAPnuke was used to process the raw data, with reads discarded if the reads contained adapters or uncalled bases, had a mean Phred below 15, or lacked an exact constant-primer or identifier match. COPE v1.2.5 was used to merge high-quality paired reads, and clonotypes were defined as unique nucleotide sequences. MiTCR v1.1 was used to align clonotypes to the IMGT TRBV, TRBD and TRBJ reference segments. Analysis was restricted to V-J combinations with a frequency above 0.0001, which covered about 99% of repertoires. The TCS score was defined as the ratio of F50 (clonal expansion) to E x V (chaos), calculated using BLOSUM62-based TCRdist between CDR3 peptides within each V-J. Welch's t-statistics and random forest reduced several hundred V-J features to 10 to 15, which were used in a naive Bayes classifier (R e1071). Using fastp trimming at Q25 and MiXCR clonotype assembly, TCRdb reanalyzed the public sequencing data and kept in-frame beta chains. Each entry is one CDR3 protein sequence, shown with its most common DNA and genes. The V and J calls were not made by the authors but by TCRdb's processing. The sample table contains about 500,000 distinct CDR3 sequences; only one count was recorded for around 15% of them. Around 28% of the sample goes to the ten largest clones.

The paper's findings and limits, for the study overall: During validation, the model predicted progression to ophthalmopathy a median of approximately 6.5 months ahead of onset, with approximately 70% sensitivity and 72.22% specificity. A model built on a 13 V-J signature distinguished ophthalmopathy from stable hyperthyroidism, reaching about 88% sensitivity and approximately 83% specificity in cross-validation and 80%/75% in testing. Most expanded thyroid clonotypes (frequency above 0.001) were also detected in blood, a finding suggesting that blood repertoires may reflect thyroid immune responses. No statistical method was used to fix the sample size in advance, and group allocation was not hidden from the investigators.

Ophthalmopathy patients had moderately to severely active disease, with a Clinical Activity Score of 3 or more, a NOSPECS grade of 4 or more, and a disease duration of less than 3 months. Exclusion was applied to patients with uncontrolled infections, other autoimmune diseases, pregnancy or lactation. Clinical symptoms, serum thyroxine and TRAb, thyroid ultrasound, and orbital computed tomography formed the basis for the diagnoses. Ficoll-Paque density gradient centrifugation was used to isolate PBMCs from about 10 ml of fresh peripheral blood. Total RNA was extracted using Trizol reagent, and RNA quality was assessed on an Agilent 2100 Bioanalyzer. Details on this clonotype: The specificity of this receptor is unknown. A much larger clone lies a single base off, so this may be a read error.

According to the germline V gene (reference sequence), CDR1 reads MNHEY and CDR2 reads SMNVEV. There are 16 amino acids in the CDR3, from cysteine to phenylalanine inclusive. This entry keeps only the CDR3 DNA: 48 bases, framed from base 1. The V and J ends are trimmed by 2 bases and 6 bases, leaving 16 bases between them. The sequence links TRBV27 to TRBJ1-4; the D gene cannot be resolved reliably. The source material was blood. The TCR sequence derives from a woman aged 30 to 39 with Graves' ophthalmopathy. At the DNA level, the sequence is TGTGCCAGCAGTTTAAACTCGGTGATACCTGATGAAAAACTGTTTTTT. It codes for CASSLNSVIPDEKLFF. With the rest looked up from the reference TRBV27 and TRBJ1-4 genes rather than sequenced, the full variable domain is EAQVTQNPRYLITVTGKKLTVTCSQNMNHEYMSWYRQDPGLGLRQIYYSMNVEVTDKGDVPEGYKVSRKEKRNFPLILESPSPNQTSLYFCASSLNSVIPDEKLFFGSGTQLSVL.